This T cell receptor (beta chain) was recorded in a study of shared clonotypes between healthy human individuals (dated by TCRdb to 2018 to 2020). Background for the entire study: A couple of women and three men aged 18 to 49 years were included in the cohort. For each donor, three plates each were used for CD4 naive and CD4 memory, two plates were used for CD8 naive, and one plate was used for CD8 memory. Leukapheresis yielded between about 0.94 and 8.9 billion PBMCs per donor. To increase sequencing depth and limit assay-specific biases, TCR repertoire library preparation and sequencing were carried out by different laboratories using diverse techniques. The study deeply sequenced blood TCR repertoires of roughly five healthy adults to estimate repertoire size and the extent of clonotype sharing between individuals.

The germline V gene yields SGDLS for CDR1 and YYNGEE for CDR2. The germline ends are 12 bases apart after V is trimmed by 0 bases and J by 2 bases. The CDR3 contains 16 residues, cysteine and phenylalanine counted. The kept DNA is CDR3 alone, 48 bases in frame from the first base. The donors were healthy, HIV-negative adults who had no recently reported acute infections or vaccinations. Every donor was a Caucasian adult residing in Nashville, Tennessee, USA. CD4+ T cells were enriched by magnetic negative selection; naive cells were then positively selected on CD45RA, and the negative fraction formed the memory subset. Blood was obtained by leukapheresis, after which PBMCs were separated by Ficoll-Histopaque density gradient centrifugation and cryopreserved in liquid nitrogen vapor phase. Purity and quantity of every magnetically sorted T cell population were checked by analytical flow cytometry. Genomic DNA was isolated from every sorted fraction and measured by UV absorbance on a Nanodrop 2000c.

General conclusions and limits of the study: Even with the large sequencing depth, rarefaction of the sorted-subset datasets indicated that sequencing was incomplete. Approximately 5% of naive CD4, 3.5% of naive CD8, around 2.3% of memory CD4, and 0.4% of memory CD8 clonotypes were shared across several donors. Compared with non-shared clonotypes, the clonotypes found in all four sorted-subset donors had higher generation probabilities. Sampling was limited to blood, and TCR repertoires in tissue likely differ from TCR repertoires in blood. The genetic and exposure-history diversity represented was limited by the small number of donors. Pairwise subsampling indicated that sequencing depth was expected to affect the degree of clonotype sharing among donors. Larger estimated clonotype richness was generally found for naive subsets than for memory subsets.

Regarding this clone: No cognate antigen has been identified for it. Base qualities are not at hand, and no much larger clone is one base apart.

Using the deep immunoSEQ assay, multiplex PCR amplified TCR CDR3 regions from genomic DNA. Extracted genomic DNA from each cell subset was spread evenly across all wells of several immunoSEQ 96-well plates, with each plate serving as a replicate. For sorted subsets, approximately 190 ng of genomic DNA, equivalent to 25,000 to 35,000 T cell genomes, went into each replicate PCR. Purified libraries were quantified with a Qubit 3.0 fluorometer, sized on a Bioanalyzer 2100, and re-quantified with the KAPA Library Quantification kit. Every immunoSEQ 96-well plate was sequenced on a separate single-read 150-cycle Illumina NextSeq 550 flow cell. On the study's bioinformatics: Because the immunoSEQ output included only junctional sequences and no quality scores, the filtering could not be the same as the filtering used for full-length reads. Sequences were annotated with PyIR, a Python wrapper for IgBLAST v1.9, and V/J genes and CDR3 were assigned using IMGT germline references. Reads were filtered out if the reads had weak V/J assignments (E-value above 1e-6), no CDR3, stop codons, out-of-frame junctions, or ambiguous translated residues. V3J clonotypes were defined by identical inferred V gene, J gene, and CDR3 amino acid sequence. Percentage overlap between repertoires was computed as shared unique clonotypes divided by the size of the smaller repertoire. RTK rarefaction, the Chao1 estimator, and Recon v2.1 estimates of unobserved clonotypes were used to assess repertoire richness. OLGA was used to compute generation probabilities for all TCRbeta clonotypes that the gDNA method yielded from several donors. TCRdb re-hosts the immuneACCESS table, in-frame sequences only. Its copies lack some clones; in the studies checked, an unresolved V gene accounts for under half of them, and the cause for the rest is not known. That table supplies the V and J calls and clone size; D and trimming were determined from the DNA. This sample holds millions of clones; around 95% were observed only once. Jointly, the top ten make up under 0.15% of the sample.

Material for sequencing was naive CD4+ T cells sorted from blood. Reading the label with the study, this specimen's cell subset or site is: CD45RA+ positively selected. The receptor's source is a man between 18 and 29 years old in good health. The chain is made from TRBV9 and TRBJ2-1; the D segment cannot be called with confidence. Here the CDR3 is given as CASSVVSGFTYNEQFF. The DNA sequence is TGTGCCAGCAGCGTAGTCTCCGGGTTTACCTACAATGAGCAGTTCTTC.